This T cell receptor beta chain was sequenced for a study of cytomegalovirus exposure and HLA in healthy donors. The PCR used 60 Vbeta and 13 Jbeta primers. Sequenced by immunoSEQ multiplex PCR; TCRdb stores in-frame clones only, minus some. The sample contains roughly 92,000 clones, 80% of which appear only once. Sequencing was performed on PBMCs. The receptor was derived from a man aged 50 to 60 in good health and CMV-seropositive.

The CDR3 region has the DNA TGCGCCAGCAGCCAAGAGGTTGGAGGGGACTATGGCTACACCTTC. This gives the protein CASSQEVGGDYGYTF. The V and J genes are TRBV4-3 and TRBJ1-2; D may be TRBD1 (5 bases). The CDR3 consists of 15 residues. The V gene lost 0 bases and the J gene lost 3 bases, with 11 bases spanning the gap. Looked up from germline, CDR1 is LGHNA and CDR2 is YSLEER.